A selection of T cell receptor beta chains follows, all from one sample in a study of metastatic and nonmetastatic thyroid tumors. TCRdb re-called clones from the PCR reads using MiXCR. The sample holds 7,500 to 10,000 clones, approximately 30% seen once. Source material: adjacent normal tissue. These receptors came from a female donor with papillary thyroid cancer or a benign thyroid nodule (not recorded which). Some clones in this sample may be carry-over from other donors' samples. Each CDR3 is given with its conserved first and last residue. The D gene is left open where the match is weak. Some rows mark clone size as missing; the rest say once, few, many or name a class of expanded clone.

DNA: TGTGCCAGCAGCGGGACAGGATTCGGCTACACCTTC
CDR3: CASSGTGFGYTF
size: .
J: TRBJ1-2
V: TRBV12-3/TRBV12-4
D: TRBD1

DNA: TGTGCCAGCAGCTTCGGCCCGGGACTAGGTTACAATGAGCAGTTCTTC
CDR3: CASSFGPGLGYNEQFF
size: .
J: TRBJ2-1
V: TRBV11-1
D: TRBD2

DNA: TGTGCCAGTAGTATAAGGGTCGCCTACGAGCAGTACTTC
CDR3: CASSIRVAYEQYF
size: .
J: TRBJ2-7
V: TRBV19
D: .

DNA: TGCGCCAGCAGCTTCGGGGACAGCTCCTACGAGCAGTACTTC
CDR3: CASSFGDSSYEQYF
size: .
J: TRBJ2-7
V: TRBV5-1
D: TRBD1

DNA: TGTGCCAGCAGTTCTGGGAGATATGGCTACACCTTC
CDR3: CASSSGRYGYTF
size: few
J: TRBJ1-2
V: TRBV27
D: .

DNA: TGCAGTGCTAGGGGACTAGCGGGGACCTCCTACGAGCAGTACTTC
CDR3: CSARGLAGTSYEQYF
size: .
J: TRBJ2-7
V: TRBV20-1
D: TRBD2

DNA: TGTGCCAGCAGTTCGACAGGGAGGATCTACGAGCAGTACTTC
CDR3: CASSSTGRIYEQYF
size: medium-sized
J: TRBJ2-7
V: TRBV27
D: .

DNA: TGTGCCAGCAGTGATGGGTGGCCCTCCTACGAGCAGTACTTC
CDR3: CASSDGWPSYEQYF
size: medium-sized
J: TRBJ2-7
V: TRBV2
D: .

DNA: TGTGCCAGCAGCCGGATGGGAGGATACGAGCAGTACTTC
CDR3: CASSRMGGYEQYF
size: many
J: TRBJ2-7
V: TRBV14
D: .

DNA: TGTGCCAGCACCTATTTGGGATACCAAGAGACCCAGTACTTC
CDR3: CASTYLGYQETQYF
size: medium-sized
J: TRBJ2-5
V: TRBV6-1
D: .

DNA: TGTGCCAGCAGCTTAGATAGAGCTACCTCCGGGGATGAGCAGTTCTTC
CDR3: CASSLDRATSGDEQFF
size: .
J: TRBJ2-1
V: TRBV11-2
D: .

DNA: TGTGCCAGCAGTCCCTTCGACGGTGAAAAACTGTTTTTT
CDR3: CASSPFDGEKLFF
size: many
J: TRBJ1-4
V: TRBV27
D: .

DNA: TGTGCCAGCAGACCGGGGACAGGGGTTGGACAGCCCCAGCATTTT
CDR3: CASRPGTGVGQPQHF
size: .
J: TRBJ1-5
V: TRBV6-1
D: TRBD1

DNA: TGCAGTGCTCTCGGACTAGCGGGAGGAGGGAATGGGGAGCAGTACTTC
CDR3: CSALGLAGGGNGEQYF
size: medium-sized
J: TRBJ2-7
V: TRBV20-1
D: TRBD2

DNA: TGTGCCAGCAGCGCTCGGGACTTCCTCACAGATACGCAGTATTTT
CDR3: CASSARDFLTDTQYF
size: once
J: TRBJ2-3
V: TRBV7-3
D: .

DNA: TGTGCCAGCAGTGAATACCAGGGTAGAATAACTGAAGCTTTCTTT
CDR3: CASSEYQGRITEAFF
size: few
J: TRBJ1-1
V: TRBV25-1
D: .

DNA: TGCAGTGCTAAAGCATCGACTGGGGCCAACGTCCTGACTTTC
CDR3: CSAKASTGANVLTF
size: medium-sized
J: TRBJ2-6
V: TRBV20-1
D: .

DNA: TGTGCCAGCATTCCCGGACTAGCGTCTCTCTCCTACGAGCAGTACTTC
CDR3: CASIPGLASLSYEQYF
size: many
J: TRBJ2-7
V: TRBV6-4
D: TRBD2

DNA: TGTGCCAGCAGTGAAGAGGGGGGGAACAATGAAAAACTGTTTTTT
CDR3: CASSEEGGNNEKLFF
size: .
J: TRBJ1-4
V: TRBV2
D: .

DNA: TGTGCCAGCAGCGTAGACGGGAGAGGGGGGCCCCCTGGCTACACCTTC
CDR3: CASSVDGRGGPPGYTF
size: few
J: TRBJ1-2
V: TRBV9
D: .

DNA: TGTGCCAGCAGTTTGGGACGGGCTGCCAAAAACATTCAGTACTTC
CDR3: CASSLGRAAKNIQYF
size: few
J: TRBJ2-4
V: TRBV12-3/TRBV12-4
D: .

DNA: TGCAGTGCTAGAGATCCCGGACTGGAGCAGTTCTTC
CDR3: CSARDPGLEQFF
size: many
J: TRBJ2-1
V: TRBV20-1
D: .

DNA: TGCAGTGCTAGGAGGTCCGGGACTCCGGGGAACGAGCAGTACTTC
CDR3: CSARRSGTPGNEQYF
size: .
J: TRBJ2-7
V: TRBV20-1
D: .

DNA: TGTGCCAGCAGTGGGGGGACCGGACGGGTACAAGGTGAAAAACTGTTTTTT
CDR3: CASSGGTGRVQGEKLFF
size: medium-sized
J: TRBJ1-4
V: TRBV28
D: .

DNA: TGTGCCTGGAGTCCTAAAGGGGTCCTTTCTCTCGAGCAGTACTTC
CDR3: CAWSPKGVLSLEQYF
size: medium-sized
J: TRBJ2-7
V: TRBV30
D: .

DNA: TGTGCCTGGAGTGTAACTGAAGTACGAGAGACCCAGTACTTC
CDR3: CAWSVTEVRETQYF
size: .
J: TRBJ2-5
V: TRBV30
D: .

DNA: TGTGCCAGCAGCTCCTATGGACTAGCGGGACCCCTCCAAGAGACCCAGTACTTC
CDR3: CASSSYGLAGPLQETQYF
size: .
J: TRBJ2-5
V: TRBV6-1
D: TRBD2

DNA: TGTGCCAGCTCACCACGCCAGGGTGGTGGAAACACCATATATTTT
CDR3: CASSPRQGGGNTIYF
size: few
J: TRBJ1-3
V: TRBV18
D: .

DNA: TGCAGTGCTAGAGATCTTAATAATTCACCCCTCCACTTT
CDR3: CSARDLNNSPLHF
size: few
J: TRBJ1-6
V: TRBV20-1
D: .

DNA: TGTGCCAGCAGCTGGAGCGGGAGCGAGGCCAATGAGCAGTTCTTC
CDR3: CASSWSGSEANEQFF
size: large
J: TRBJ2-1
V: TRBV7-9
D: TRBD2

DNA: TGTGCCAGCAGCCCCCGGGCCGTACTAGCGGATTCAGGTGAGCTGTTTTTT
CDR3: CASSPRAVLADSGELFF
size: .
J: TRBJ2-2
V: TRBV7-3
D: TRBD2

DNA: TGCAGTGCTCGTCGAGGTAGCAATCAGCCCCAGCATTTT
CDR3: CSARRGSNQPQHF
size: .
J: TRBJ1-5
V: TRBV20-1
D: .

DNA: TGTGCTAGCAGCTTCGGGACAGGCGAACCCCAGTACTTC
CDR3: CASSFGTGEPQYF
size: many
J: TRBJ2-5
V: TRBV7-7
D: TRBD1

DNA: TGCAGTGCTAGAGAGACCCGGGCCGATAATGAAAAACTGTCTTTT
CDR3: CSARETRADNEKLSF
size: .
J: TRBJ1-4
V: TRBV20-1
D: .

DNA: TGTGCCAGCAGTCTAGTTAGCGGGCTATGGGGCTACACCTTC
CDR3: CASSLVSGLWGYTF
size: .
J: TRBJ1-2
V: TRBV28
D: .

DNA: TGTGCCAGCAGCTCGCTTACAGGGGAGAACTATGGCTACACCTTC
CDR3: CASSSLTGENYGYTF
size: .
J: TRBJ1-2
V: TRBV5-6
D: TRBD1

DNA: TGCGCCAGCAGCCCCTTCCCACACTACGAGCAGTACTTC
CDR3: CASSPFPHYEQYF
size: .
J: TRBJ2-7
V: TRBV5-1
D: .

DNA: TGTGCCAGCAATGGACAATCCGGGGAGACCCAGTACTTC
CDR3: CASNGQSGETQYF
size: few
J: TRBJ2-5
V: TRBV6-2/TRBV6-3
D: .

DNA: TGTGCCAGCAGCCAACTGGGACAGGCAGCTTCCTACGAGCAGTACTTC
CDR3: CASSQLGQAASYEQYF
size: few
J: TRBJ2-7
V: TRBV12-3/TRBV12-4
D: TRBD1

DNA: TGCAGTGCGATAGGACAGGGGGCGGAATATGGCTACACCTTC
CDR3: CSAIGQGAEYGYTF
size: medium-sized
J: TRBJ1-2
V: TRBV20-1
D: TRBD1

DNA: TGTGCCAGAACGAGGGCCAACGTCATGACTTTC
CDR3: CARTRANVMTF
size: .
J: TRBJ2-6
V: TRBV2
D: .

DNA: TGTGCCAGCAGGACAGCCGGGGAGCTGTTTTTT
CDR3: CASRTAGELFF
size: .
J: TRBJ2-2
V: TRBV6-2/TRBV6-3
D: .